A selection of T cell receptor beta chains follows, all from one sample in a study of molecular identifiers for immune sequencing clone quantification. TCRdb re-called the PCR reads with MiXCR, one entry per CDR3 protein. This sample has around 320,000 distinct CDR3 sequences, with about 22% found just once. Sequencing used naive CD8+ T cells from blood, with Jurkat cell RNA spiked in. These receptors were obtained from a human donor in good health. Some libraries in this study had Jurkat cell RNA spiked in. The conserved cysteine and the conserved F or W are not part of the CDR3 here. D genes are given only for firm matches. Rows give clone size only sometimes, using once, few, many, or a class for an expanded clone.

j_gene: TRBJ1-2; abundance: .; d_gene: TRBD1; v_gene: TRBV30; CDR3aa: AWRRTGFYGYT
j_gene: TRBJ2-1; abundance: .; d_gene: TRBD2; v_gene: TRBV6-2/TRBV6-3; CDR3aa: ASSYPTDSGGVEQF
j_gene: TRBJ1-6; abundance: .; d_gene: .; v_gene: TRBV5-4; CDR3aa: ASSRESSYNSPLH
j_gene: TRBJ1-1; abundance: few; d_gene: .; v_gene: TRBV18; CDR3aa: ASSGQTNTEAF
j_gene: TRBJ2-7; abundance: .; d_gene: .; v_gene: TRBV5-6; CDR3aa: ASSFLGNNYEQY
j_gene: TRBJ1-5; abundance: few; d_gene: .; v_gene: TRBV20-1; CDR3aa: SARAAVDQPQH
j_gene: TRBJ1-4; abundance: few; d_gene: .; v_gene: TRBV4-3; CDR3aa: ASSQEADRWSGNEKLF
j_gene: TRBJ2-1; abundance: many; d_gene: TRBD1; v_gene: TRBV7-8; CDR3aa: ASSRDQGAYNEQF
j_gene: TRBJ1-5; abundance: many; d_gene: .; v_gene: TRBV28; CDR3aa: ASSVDGTPQH
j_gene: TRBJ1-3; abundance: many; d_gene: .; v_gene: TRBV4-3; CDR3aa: ASSQGKSSGNTIY
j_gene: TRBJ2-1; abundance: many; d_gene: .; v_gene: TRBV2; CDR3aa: ASNRDSGYNEQF
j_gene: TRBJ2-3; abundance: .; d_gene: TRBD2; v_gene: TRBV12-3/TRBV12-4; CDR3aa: ASSPERDPTDTQY
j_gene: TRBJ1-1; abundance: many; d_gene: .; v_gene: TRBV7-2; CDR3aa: ASSLNADREAF
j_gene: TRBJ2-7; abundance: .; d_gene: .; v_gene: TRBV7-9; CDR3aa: ASSPKALGVRVTEQY
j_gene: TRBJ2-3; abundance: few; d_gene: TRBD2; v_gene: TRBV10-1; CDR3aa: ASSFGASGGDSTDTQY
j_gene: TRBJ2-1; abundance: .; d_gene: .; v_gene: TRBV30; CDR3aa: AWSYAAITKPERF
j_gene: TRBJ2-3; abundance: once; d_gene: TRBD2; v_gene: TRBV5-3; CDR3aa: ASGKTSGSTDTQY
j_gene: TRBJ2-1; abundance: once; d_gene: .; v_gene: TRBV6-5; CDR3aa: ASSPSPWNNEQL
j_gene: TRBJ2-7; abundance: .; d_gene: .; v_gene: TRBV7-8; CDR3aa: ASSLEGDYERY
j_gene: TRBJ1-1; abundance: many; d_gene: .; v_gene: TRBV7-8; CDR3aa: ASSLGQVPMNTEAF
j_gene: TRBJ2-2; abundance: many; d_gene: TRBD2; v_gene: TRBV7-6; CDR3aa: ASSILAGGIGGELF
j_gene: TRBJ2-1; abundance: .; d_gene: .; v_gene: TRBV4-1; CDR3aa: ASSQAGQPYNEQF
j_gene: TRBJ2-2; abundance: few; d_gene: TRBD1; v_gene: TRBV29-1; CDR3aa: SARTGGTGELF
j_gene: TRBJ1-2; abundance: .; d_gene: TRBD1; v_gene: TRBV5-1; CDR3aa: ASSPAPDRGDGYT
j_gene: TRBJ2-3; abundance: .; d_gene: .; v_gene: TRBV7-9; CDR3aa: ASSLLGGPGTDTQY
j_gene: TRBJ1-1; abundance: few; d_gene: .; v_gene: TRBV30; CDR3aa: AWTQFMNTEAF
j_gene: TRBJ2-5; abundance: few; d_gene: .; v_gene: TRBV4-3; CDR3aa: ASSQDLGREETQY